The subject of this entry is one TCR beta chain. What antigen it recognizes has not been identified. No base qualities exist here, and no much larger clone lies one base off it. The CDR3 measures 15 amino acids from cysteine to phenylalanine. The entry retains the CDR3 DNA only, 45 bases that are in frame from base 1. Looking up the germline V gene (reference sequence) yields CDR1 SGHKS and CDR2 YYEKEE. Trimming leaves V shorter by 3 bases and J shorter by 6 bases, with the junction holding 7 bases beyond the gene matches. Genomic DNA was extracted from sorted cells with the QIAGEN DNeasy Blood and Tissue Kit for TCRbeta CDR3 sequencing. High-throughput TCRbeta CDR3 sequencing, including PCR amplification with bias correction and internal controls, was performed commercially through immunoSEQ. Regarding the original processing steps: Unique productive TCRbeta sequences were defined by CDR3 nucleotide sequence where primers matched, otherwise by CDR3 amino acid sequence with Vbeta and Jbeta genes. As a correction for sorting error, sequences shared between sorted populations at a frequency ratio of 2:1 or less were discarded, and the remaining shared sequences were assigned to the higher population. A sequence counted as donor-reactive if, in CFSE-low cells, the sequence had a frequency of at least 0.01% and was expanded at least 5-fold compared with unstimulated cells. Repertoire divergence was quantified by Jensen-Shannon divergence using the top 100 TCRbeta sequences ranked by frequency. For any sample with multiple sequencing runs, sorting error was corrected in each run separately before the runs were pooled. Sourced from immuneACCESS, this table was stored by TCRdb with only in-frame sequences that have V and J called. A share of the clones is absent; for the studies checked, an unresolved V gene accounts for under half, and the remainder has no known explanation. V and J calls and clone size are copied from that table; D and trimming were computed from the DNA. The sample table contains more than 60,000 clones; only one count was recorded for roughly 89% of them. The ten largest clones add up to around 0.42% of the sample.

This entry is derived from a study of Tregs in tolerant kidney transplant recipients (dated by TCRdb to between 2018 and 2021). As for the study more broadly: The transplants used related donors with nonmyeloablative bone marrow transplantation, and mixed chimerism in the human trials was transient. The study used TCRbeta sequencing to identify donor-specific regulatory T cells before combined kidney and bone marrow transplantation, then tracked those cells after transplant.

This specimen's time point label, interpreted: blood sample drawn before combined kidney and bone marrow transplant. Unstimulated Tregs (CD4+CD25+CD127-), CD4+ non-Tregs (CD4+CD25-), CD4 and CD8 cells were FACS-sorted from thawed PBMCs. 4 combined kidney and bone marrow transplant recipients from the ITN036ST trial were included as patients, and samples were available only from these trial subjects. Healthy control blood was processed by Ficoll density gradient to PBMCs and cryopreserved; patient PBMCs were collected before and after transplant. Overall study results and their limits: Because the study included only a small number of patients, the results must be confirmed in larger populations and under other immunosuppression protocols. Expanding Tregs with activated donor B cells appeared to identify the most biologically relevant and donor-specific TCRbeta repertoire. Biological reproducibility was not directly addressed, though technical replication error appeared minimal. For some patients the PCR primers changed over time, which made it impossible to compare the samples from those patients at the nucleotide level. In tolerant patients, donor-specific Tregs expanded more than Tregs overall, which suggests antigen-driven rather than nonspecific expansion.

The material sequenced was CD4+ T cells from blood, taken before the transplant. This clonotype originated in a human donor who received a combined kidney and bone marrow transplant. This receptor chain uses TRBV5-5 and TRBJ2-1, and TRBD1 aligns with 9 junction nucleotides. The CDR3 in this case is CASSYAGTGSNEQFF. The nucleotides are TGTGCCAGCAGCTACGCCGGGACAGGGTCCAATGAGCAGTTCTTC. The CDR3 plus the reference TRBV5-5 and TRBJ2-1 genes for the other parts give the full variable domain: DAGVTQSPTHLIKTRGQQVTLRCSPISGHKSVSWYQQVLGQGPQFIFQYYEKEERGRGNFPDRFSARQFPNYSSELNVNALLLGDSALYLCASSYAGTGSNEQFFGPGTRLTVL.